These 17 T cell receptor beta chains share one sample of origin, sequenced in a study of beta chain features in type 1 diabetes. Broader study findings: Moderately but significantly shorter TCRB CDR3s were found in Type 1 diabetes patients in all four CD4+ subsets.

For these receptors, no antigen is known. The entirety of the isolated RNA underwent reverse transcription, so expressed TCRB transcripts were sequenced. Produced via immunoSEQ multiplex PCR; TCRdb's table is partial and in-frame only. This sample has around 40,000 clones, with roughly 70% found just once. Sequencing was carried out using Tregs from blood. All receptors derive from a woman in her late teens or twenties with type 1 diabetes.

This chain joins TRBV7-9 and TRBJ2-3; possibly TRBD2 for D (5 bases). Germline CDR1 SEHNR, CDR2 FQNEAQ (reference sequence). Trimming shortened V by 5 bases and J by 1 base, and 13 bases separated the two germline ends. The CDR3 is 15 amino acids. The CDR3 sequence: CASSRPGYGTDTQYF. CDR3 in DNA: TGTGCCAGCAGCAGACCGGGGTACGGCACAGATACGCAGTATTTT.

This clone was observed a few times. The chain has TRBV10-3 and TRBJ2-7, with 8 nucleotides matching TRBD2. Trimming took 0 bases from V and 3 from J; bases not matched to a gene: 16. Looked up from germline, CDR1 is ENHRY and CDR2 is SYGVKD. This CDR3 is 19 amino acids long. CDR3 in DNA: TGTGCCATCAGTGAGTCGAAGGGCGGGGGGCCCACCCACCTCTACGAGCAGTACTTC. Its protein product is CAISESKGGGPTHLYEQYF.

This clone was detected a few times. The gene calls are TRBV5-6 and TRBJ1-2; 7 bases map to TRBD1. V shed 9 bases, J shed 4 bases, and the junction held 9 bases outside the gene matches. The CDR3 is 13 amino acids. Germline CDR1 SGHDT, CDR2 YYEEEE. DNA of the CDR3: TGTGCCACCTCTTCCGGACAGGCCTATGGCTACACCTTC. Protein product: CATSSGQAYGYTF.

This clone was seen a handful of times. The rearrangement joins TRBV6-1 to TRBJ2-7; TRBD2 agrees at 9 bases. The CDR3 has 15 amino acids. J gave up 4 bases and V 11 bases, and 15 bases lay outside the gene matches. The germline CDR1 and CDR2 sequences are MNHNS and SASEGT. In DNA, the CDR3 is TGTGCCCGGGGACTAGCAGGAGGGGTTAAATACGAGCAGTACTTC. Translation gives CARGLAGGVKYEQYF.

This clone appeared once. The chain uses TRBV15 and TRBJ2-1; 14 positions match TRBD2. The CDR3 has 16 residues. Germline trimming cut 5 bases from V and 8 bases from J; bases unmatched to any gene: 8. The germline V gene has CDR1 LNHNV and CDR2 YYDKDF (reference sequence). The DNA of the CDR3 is TGTGCCACCAGCCTCGGACTAGCGGGAGGTTGGGATGAGCAGTTCTTC. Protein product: CATSLGLAGGWDEQFF.

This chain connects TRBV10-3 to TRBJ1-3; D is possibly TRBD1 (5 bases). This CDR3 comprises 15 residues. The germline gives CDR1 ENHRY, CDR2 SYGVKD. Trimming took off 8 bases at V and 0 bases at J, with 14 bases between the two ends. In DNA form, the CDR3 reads TGTGCCATCGATTCAGGACAATACTCTGGAAACACCATATATTTT. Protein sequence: CAIDSGQYSGNTIYF.

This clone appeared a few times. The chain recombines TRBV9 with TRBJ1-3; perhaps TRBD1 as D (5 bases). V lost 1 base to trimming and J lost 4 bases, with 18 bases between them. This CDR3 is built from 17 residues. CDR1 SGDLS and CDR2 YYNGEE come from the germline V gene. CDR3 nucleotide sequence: TGTGCCAGCAGCGTATCAACAGGTGGCCCCTCCGGAAACACCATATATTTT. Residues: CASSVSTGGPSGNTIYF.

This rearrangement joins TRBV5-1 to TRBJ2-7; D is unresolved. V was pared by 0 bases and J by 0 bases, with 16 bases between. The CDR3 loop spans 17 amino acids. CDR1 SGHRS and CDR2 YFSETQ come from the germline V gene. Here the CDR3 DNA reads TGCGCCAGCAGCTTGGCCTGGAACAGTTTCAGCTCCTACGAGCAGTACTTC. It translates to CASSLAWNSFSSYEQYF.

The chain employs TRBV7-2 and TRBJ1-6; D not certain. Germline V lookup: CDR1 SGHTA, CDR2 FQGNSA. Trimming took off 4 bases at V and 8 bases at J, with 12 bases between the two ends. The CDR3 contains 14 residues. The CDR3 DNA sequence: TGTGCCAGCAGCTCACGACGGACTGATTCACCCCTCCACTTT. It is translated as CASSSRRTDSPLHF.

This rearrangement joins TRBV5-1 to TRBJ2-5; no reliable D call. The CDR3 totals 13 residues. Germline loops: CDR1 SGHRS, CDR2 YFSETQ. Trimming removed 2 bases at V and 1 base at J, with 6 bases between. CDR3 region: CASSFSVQETQYF. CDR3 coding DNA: TGCGCCAGCAGCTTCAGCGTCCAAGAGACCCAGTACTTC.

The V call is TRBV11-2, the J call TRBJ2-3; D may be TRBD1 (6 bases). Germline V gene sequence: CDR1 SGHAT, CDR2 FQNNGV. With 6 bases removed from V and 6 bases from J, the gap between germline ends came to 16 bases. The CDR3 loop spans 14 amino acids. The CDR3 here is CASRRGWGSDTQYF. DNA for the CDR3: TGTGCCAGCAGGAGGGGGTGGGGGTCGGATACGCAGTATTTT.

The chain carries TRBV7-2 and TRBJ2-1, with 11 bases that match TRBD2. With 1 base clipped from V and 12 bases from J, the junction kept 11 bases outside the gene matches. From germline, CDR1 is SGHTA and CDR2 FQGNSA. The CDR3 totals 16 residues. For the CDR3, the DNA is TGTGCCAGCAGCTTAGTTGGGCGGCTAGCGGGGGGCGGGCAGTTCTTC. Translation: CASSLVGRLAGGGQFF. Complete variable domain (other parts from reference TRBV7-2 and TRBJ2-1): GAGVSQSPSNKVTEKGKDVELRCDPISGHTALYWYRQSLGQGLEFLIYFQGNSAPDKSGLPSDRFSAERTGGSVSTLTIQRTQQEDSAVYLCASSLVGRLAGGGQFFGPGTRLTVL.

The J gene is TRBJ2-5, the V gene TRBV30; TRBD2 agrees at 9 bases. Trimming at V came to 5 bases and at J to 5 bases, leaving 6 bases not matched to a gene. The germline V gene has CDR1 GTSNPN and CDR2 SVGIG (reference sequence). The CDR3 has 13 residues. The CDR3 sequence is CAWESSGGETQYF. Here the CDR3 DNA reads TGTGCCTGGGAGAGCAGCGGGGGGGAGACCCAGTACTTC. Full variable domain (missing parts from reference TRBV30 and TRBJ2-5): SQTIHQWPATLVQPVGSPLSLECTVEGTSNPNLYWYRQAAGRGLQLLFYSVGIGQISSEVPQNLSASRPQDRQFILSSKKLLLSDSGFYLCAWESSGGETQYFGPGTRLLVL.

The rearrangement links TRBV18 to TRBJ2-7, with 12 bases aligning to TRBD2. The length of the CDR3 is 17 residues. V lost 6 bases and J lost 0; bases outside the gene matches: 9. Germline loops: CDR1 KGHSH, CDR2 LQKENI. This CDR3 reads CASSQGLAGFSSYEQYF. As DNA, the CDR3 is TGTGCCAGCTCCCAGGGACTAGCGGGTTTCAGCTCCTACGAGCAGTACTTC.

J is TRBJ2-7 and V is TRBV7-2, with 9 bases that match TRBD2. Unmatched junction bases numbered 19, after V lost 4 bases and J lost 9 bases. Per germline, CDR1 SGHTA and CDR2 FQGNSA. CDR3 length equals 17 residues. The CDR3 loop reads CASSSFTTSGLVGGQYF. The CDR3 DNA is TGTGCCAGCAGCTCCTTCACGACTAGCGGCCTTGTCGGGGGGCAGTACTTC.

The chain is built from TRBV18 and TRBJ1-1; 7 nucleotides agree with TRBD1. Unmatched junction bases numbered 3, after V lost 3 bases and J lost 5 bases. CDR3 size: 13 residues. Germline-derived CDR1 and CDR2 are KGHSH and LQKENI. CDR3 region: CASSPPGGTEAFF. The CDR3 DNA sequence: TGTGCCAGCTCACCCCCAGGGGGGACTGAAGCTTTCTTT.

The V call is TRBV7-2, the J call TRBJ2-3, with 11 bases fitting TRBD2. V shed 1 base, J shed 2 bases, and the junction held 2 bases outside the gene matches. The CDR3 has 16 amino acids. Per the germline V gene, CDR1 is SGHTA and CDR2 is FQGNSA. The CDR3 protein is CASSLGTSGYTDTQYF. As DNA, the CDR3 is TGTGCCAGCAGCTTAGGGACTAGCGGGTACACAGATACGCAGTATTTT.